Detailed here is one T cell receptor beta chain. Original handling: Amplified reference gene primers provided the basis for estimating nucleated cell counts. The repertoire was sequenced with immunoSEQ multiplex PCR; TCRdb's copy has only in-frame clones and lacks some. That table gives V, J and clone size, and the DNA gave D and trimming. The table lists roughly 75,000 clones, 82% of them singletons. The data were taken from a study of blood T cell repertoires in COVID-19. Study context: Some COVID-19 samples were acute and others convalescent; all came from the United States, Italy and Spain. T cells, B-cell-depleted T cells, or PBMCs provided the cDNA or gDNA that served as material.

V shed 0 bases and J shed 9 bases, with 15 bases lying between them. The CDR3 consists of 16 residues. The germline CDR1 and CDR2 sequences are LGHNA and YSLEER. The specimen sequenced was peripheral blood. The source of this sequence is a man in his fifties with acute or convalescent COVID-19. V usage is TRBV4-3 and J usage is TRBJ1-6; D unclear. The CDR3 is CASSQDWAVPTSPLHF. CDR3 DNA: TGCGCCAGCAGCCAAGACTGGGCAGTACCTACTTCACCCCTCCACTTT.